There are a few counts of the clone carrying this T cell receptor (beta chain). The sample originates from a study of type 1 regulatory T cells. About the study: This in vitro CD4 product, T-allo10, is enriched for Tr1 cells and alloantigen-specific.

Germline CDR1 and CDR2: DFQATT and SNEGSKA (reference sequence). This CDR3 spans 10 amino acids. V lost 5 bases, J lost 6 bases, and 6 bases lay in between. TCRdb used MiXCR to reprocess the reads, holding one entry per CDR3 protein. The table has about 97,000 distinct CDR3 sequences, roughly 28% seen once; the top ten hold around 2.2%. The chain couples TRBV20-1 to TRBJ2-3; D gene unclear. The receptor comes from a human donor in good health. Sequenced material: CD4+ T cells, either the whole sample or a sorted fraction (not recorded which). CDR3 DNA: TGCAGTGCTGGATTGGATACGCAGTATTTT. Residues: CSAGLDTQYF.